The 26 T cell receptor beta chains below come from one sample, sequenced in a study of shared clonotypes between healthy human individuals (dated by TCRdb to about 2020). Libraries were built with the immunoSEQ multiplex PCR assay. TCRdb took this table from immuneACCESS and kept in-frame rearrangements with V and J called. Such tables lack part of the clones; where checked against another copy, unresolved V genes explain under half of the gap, and the rest is unexplained. Counted in this sample were approximately 640,000 clones; roughly 78% of them appeared once. The leading ten clones occupy about 2% of the sample. The source material was memory CD4+ T cells sorted from blood. The sample's cell subset or site label, in plain terms: CD45RA-negative fraction. The receptors come from a woman in her 30s in good health.

This rearrangement joins TRBV28 to TRBJ1-2, with a tentative D call TRBD1 (6 bases). Per the germline V gene, CDR1 is MDHEN and CDR2 is SYDVKM. V was pared by 6 bases and J by 4 bases, with 15 bases between. The CDR3 totals 14 residues. The CDR3 nucleotides read TGTGCCAGCAGAAACGGGGGACATTCCTATGGCTACACCTTC. Its protein is CASRNGGHSYGYTF.

This clone is a singleton in its sample. This rearrangement joins TRBV5-1 to TRBJ2-2, with 9 bases matching TRBD1. With 7 bases clipped from V and 2 bases from J, the junction kept 9 bases outside the gene matches. The CDR3 loop spans 16 amino acids. Germline V gene data show CDR1 as SGHRS and CDR2 as YFSETQ. This chain's CDR3 is CASDSGQGLNTGELFF. The CDR3, as DNA: TGCGCCAGCGATTCCGGACAGGGGCTTAACACCGGGGAGCTGTTTTTT.

The gene calls are TRBV28 and TRBJ1-1; D uncertain. The V and J ends lost 7 bases and 3 bases respectively, with 12 bases between them. Germline-derived CDR1 and CDR2 are MDHEN and SYDVKM. The CDR3 has 13 amino acids. CDR3 bases: TGTGCCAGCACCGGAATGTCATACACTGAAGCTTTCTTT. Encoded protein: CASTGMSYTEAFF.

This chain uses TRBV14 with TRBJ2-7, with D tentatively TRBD2 (6 bases). V was cut by 6 bases and J by 6 bases, with 15 bases left in between. CDR1 SGHDN and CDR2 FVKESK come from the germline V gene. The CDR3 totals 13 residues. Here the CDR3 DNA reads TGTGCCAGCAGAGGTCGGGAGTATGCCGAGCAGTACTTC. Translating it yields CASRGREYAEQYF. Full variable domain (missing parts from reference TRBV14 and TRBJ2-7): EAGVTQFPSHSVIEKGQTVTLRCDPISGHDNLYWYRRVMGKEIKFLLHFVKESKQDESGMPNNRFLAERTGGTYSTLKVQPAELEDSGVYFCASRGREYAEQYFGPGTRLTVT.

The rearrangement joins TRBV27 to TRBJ2-3, with TRBD1 matching 7 bases. The J segment lost 0 bases and the V segment lost 3 bases, leaving 6 bases of the junction unmatched. The CDR3 is 16 residues long. The germline V gene has CDR1 MNHEY and CDR2 SMNVEV (reference sequence). Here the CDR3 DNA reads TGTGCCAGCAGTTTGACAGGGCGGTTGAGCACAGATACGCAGTATTTT. This gives the protein CASSLTGRLSTDTQYF.

The chain has TRBV5-1 and TRBJ2-1; TRBD2 matches 11 bases. J gave up 7 bases and V 1 base, and 7 bases lay outside the gene matches. The CDR3 spans 16 residues. The germline V gene has CDR1 SGHRS and CDR2 YFSETQ. The CDR3 region has the DNA TGCGCCAGCAGCTTGCGGCTAGCGGGAGGTGGGAATGAGCAGTTCTTC. Its protein product is CASSLRLAGGGNEQFF.

The chain carries TRBV4-2 and TRBJ2-5, with TRBD2 matching over 9 bases. This CDR3 spans 17 amino acids. V was clipped by 0 bases and J by 5 bases; unmatched bases: 10. The germline CDR1 and CDR2 sequences are LGHNA and YNFKEQ. The chain's CDR3 is CASSQDQGGRARETQYF. The CDR3 coding sequence is TGTGCCAGCAGCCAAGATCAAGGCGGGAGGGCCAGGGAGACCCAGTACTTC.

This clone was detected only a few times. The V call is TRBV11-1, the J call TRBJ2-7; the D gene is possibly TRBD2 (6 bases). This CDR3 spans 13 amino acids. Germline assignment: CDR1 SGHAT and CDR2 FQDESV (reference sequence). V lost 5 bases and J lost 3, with 11 bases in between. The DNA of the CDR3 is TGTGCCAGCAGCCGGGGGACCTACTACGAGCAGTACTTC. Residues: CASSRGTYYEQYF.

This sequence joins TRBV5-1 and TRBJ2-3, with D possibly being TRBD2 (5 bases). Germline V gene lookup returns CDR1 SGHRS and CDR2 YFSETQ. V gave up 4 bases and J gave up 0 bases, with 12 bases separating them. This CDR3 is 15 amino acids long. CDR3 loop: CASSIEGLSTDTQYF. In nucleotides, the CDR3 is TGCGCCAGCAGCATCGAGGGATTAAGCACAGATACGCAGTATTTT. Full variable domain (missing parts from reference TRBV5-1 and TRBJ2-3): KAGVTQTPRYLIKTRGQQVTLSCSPISGHRSVSWYQQTPGQGLQFLFEYFSETQRNKGNFPGRFSGRQFSNSRSEMNVSTLELGDSALYLCASSIEGLSTDTQYFGPGTRLTVL.

In this sample, this clone turned up once. The chain is built from TRBV5-6 and TRBJ1-5; no clear D gene. V lost 4 bases, J lost 1 base, and 12 bases lay in between. The CDR3 runs 15 residues. Germline assignment: CDR1 SGHDT and CDR2 YYEEEE. The CDR3 DNA reads TGTGCCAGCAGCGTTAGGACCTCCAGCAATCAGCCCCAGCATTTT. Translation: CASSVRTSSNQPQHF.

V and J are TRBV5-4 and TRBJ2-7, with 12 bases aligning to TRBD2. The CDR3 totals 17 residues. V was pared by 4 bases and J by 0 bases, with 8 bases of the junction left unmatched. Germline V gene lookup returns CDR1 SGHNT and CDR2 YYREEE (reference sequence). The CDR3 is CASSLTSGSSPSYEQYF. The CDR3 DNA reads TGTGCCAGCAGCCTGACTAGCGGGAGTTCCCCCTCCTACGAGCAGTACTTC.

Worth noting for this clone: At one of its ends the junction is not consistent with the germline gene, which may arise from a read error. This chain connects TRBV11-2 to TRBJ2-7; D may be TRBD1 (6 bases). Per the germline V gene, CDR1 is SGHAT and CDR2 is FQNNGV. The CDR3 runs 15 residues. CDR3 nucleotides: TGTGCCAGCAGCCTAGACCCGGGACAAGGGACCGAGCAGTACTTC. Amino acids: CASSLDPGQGTEQYF.

V and J are TRBV4-2 and TRBJ2-3; 9 bases map to TRBD2. CDR1 is LGHNA and CDR2 is YNFKEQ in the germline V gene. V was clipped by 7 bases and J by 0 bases; unmatched bases: 8. This CDR3 is built from 16 residues. The CDR3 loop is CASTLTSGSSTDTQYF. CDR3 in DNA: TGTGCCAGCACCCTAACTAGCGGGTCTAGCACAGATACGCAGTATTTT.

The chain combines TRBV5-1 with TRBJ2-3; D is unclear. Germline V gene lookup returns CDR1 SGHRS and CDR2 YFSETQ. V was cut by 0 bases and J by 2 bases, with 10 bases left in between. CDR3 length equals 15 residues. The CDR3 DNA sequence: TGCGCCAGCAGCTTGGCCCGGGTTGACACAGATACGCAGTATTTT. Residues: CASSLARVDTDTQYF.

The chain carries TRBV6-6 and TRBJ2-1; D possibly corresponds to TRBD2 (5 bases). The V end lost 4 bases, the J end lost 9 bases, and 13 bases lay between the germline ends. The germline CDR1 and CDR2 sequences are MNHNY and SVGAGI (reference sequence). The CDR3 length is 13 residues. The CDR3 DNA reads TGTGCCAGCAGTTTGGACGATCGGGGTGAGCAGTTCTTC. It is translated as CASSLDDRGEQFF.

This clone has a handful of counts. The chain uses TRBV7-8 and TRBJ2-1, with TRBD2 matching 7 bases. Germline-derived CDR1 and CDR2 are SGHVS and FQNEAQ. This CDR3 has 15 residues. Trimming took 3 bases from V and 4 from J; bases not matched to a gene: 6. CDR3 sequence reads: CASSFRLAEYNEQFF. The CDR3 DNA follows: TGTGCCAGCAGCTTCAGGCTAGCGGAATACAATGAGCAGTTCTTC.

The rearrangement joins TRBV6-1 to TRBJ1-1, with no clear D. CDR1 is MNHNS and CDR2 is SASEGT in the germline V gene. The CDR3 sequence is 16 residues long. Trimming left V 1 base short and J 2 bases short, with 14 bases between. For the CDR3, the DNA is TGTGCCAGCAGTGAAGAACCCAGGCGAACCAACACTGAAGCTTTCTTT. This codes for CASSEEPRRTNTEAFF.

The chain carries TRBV10-3 and TRBJ1-1; TRBD1 aligns across 7 bases. CDR1 is ENHRY and CDR2 is SYGVKD in the germline V gene. The CDR3 loop spans 14 amino acids. Trimming removed 2 bases from V and 6 bases from J; junction bases left unmatched: 6. The CDR3 DNA reads as TGTGCCATCAGTGAGGCAGGGGGAATGGCTGAAGCTTTCTTT. Protein sequence: CAISEAGGMAEAFF.

This clone appeared many times. The genes are TRBV11-2 and TRBJ2-3; tentatively, D is TRBD2 (5 bases). This CDR3 is built from 16 residues. CDR1 SGHAT and CDR2 FQNNGV come from the germline V gene. V shed 2 bases and J shed 1 base, with 13 bases lying between them. The CDR3 region is CASSLLRVKGTDTQYF. For the CDR3, the DNA is TGTGCCAGCAGCTTATTGAGGGTCAAGGGCACAGATACGCAGTATTTT.

The genes are TRBV11-2 and TRBJ2-6, with D tentatively TRBD1 (5 bases). The V end was cut by 1 base, the J end by 2 bases, with 9 bases between. The CDR3 runs 16 residues. Germline CDR1 is SGHAT and CDR2 is FQNNGV. The CDR3 protein is CASSLVRVAGANVLTF. For the CDR3, the DNA is TGTGCCAGCAGCTTAGTCAGGGTTGCTGGGGCCAACGTCCTGACTTTC.

This clone was picked up one time. The gene calls are TRBV2 and TRBJ2-5; possibly TRBD1 for D (6 bases). The CDR3 is made up of 14 amino acids. Trimming cost V 6 bases and J 5 bases, with 16 bases left between them. From germline, CDR1 is SNHLY and CDR2 FYNNEI. The CDR3, as DNA: TGTGCCAGCAGAGACTACACAGGGATTGAGACCCAGTACTTC. It is translated as CASRDYTGIETQYF.

The genes are TRBV13 and TRBJ2-7; TRBD1 might be the D (5 bases). Germline V CDR1 and CDR2: PRHDT, FYEKMQ (reference sequence). V was trimmed by 5 bases and J by 3 bases, leaving 17 bases between them. CDR3 length equals 15 residues. CDR3 DNA: TGTGCCAGCAGCCCAAGGGTCAGGGCACGCTACGAGCAGTACTTC. Residues: CASSPRVRARYEQYF.

As for this clone: Since a much larger clone is just one base distant, this may be a read error. The V call is TRBV7-2, the J call TRBJ2-7, with D possibly being TRBD1 or TRBD2 (5 bases each). Germline lookup yields CDR1 SGHTA and CDR2 FQGNSA. This CDR3 spans 14 amino acids. V shed 4 bases and J shed 6 bases, with 16 bases lying between them. The CDR3 nucleotides are TGTGCCAGCAGCTACCACAGGAATGAGGGCGAGCAGTACTTC. Protein product: CASSYHRNEGEQYF.

The rearrangement links TRBV7-2 to TRBJ2-1; D not certain. This CDR3 contains 14 residues. Germline CDR1 SGHTA, CDR2 FQGNSA. Trimming removed 0 bases from V and 4 bases from J, with 7 bases in between. CDR3 DNA: TGTGCCAGCAGCTTAGCAGCTGGATACAATGAGCAGTTCTTC. This codes for CASSLAAGYNEQFF. Full variable domain (outside the CDR3, taken from reference TRBV7-2 and TRBJ2-1): GAGVSQSPSNKVTEKGKDVELRCDPISGHTALYWYRQSLGQGLEFLIYFQGNSAPDKSGLPSDRFSAERTGGSVSTLTIQRTQQEDSAVYLCASSLAAGYNEQFFGPGTRLTVL.

The chain links TRBV2 to TRBJ1-3; D uncertain. This CDR3 comprises 15 residues. Germline CDR1 and CDR2: SNHLY and FYNNEI. The V gene lost 7 bases and the J gene lost 0 bases, with 13 bases spanning the gap. The CDR3 loop is CASKREASSGNTIYF. CDR3 coding DNA: TGTGCCAGCAAAAGGGAGGCGAGCTCTGGAAACACCATATATTTT.

The V and J genes are TRBV28 and TRBJ1-4, with D uncertain. The germline gives CDR1 MDHEN, CDR2 SYDVKM. The CDR3 extends over 14 amino acids. Deletions cut 2 bases from V and 8 bases from J, with 12 bases between. CDR3 protein: CASSLPTVVEKLFF. CDR3 sequence (DNA): TGTGCCAGCAGTTTACCCACAGTAGTAGAAAAACTGTTTTTT.